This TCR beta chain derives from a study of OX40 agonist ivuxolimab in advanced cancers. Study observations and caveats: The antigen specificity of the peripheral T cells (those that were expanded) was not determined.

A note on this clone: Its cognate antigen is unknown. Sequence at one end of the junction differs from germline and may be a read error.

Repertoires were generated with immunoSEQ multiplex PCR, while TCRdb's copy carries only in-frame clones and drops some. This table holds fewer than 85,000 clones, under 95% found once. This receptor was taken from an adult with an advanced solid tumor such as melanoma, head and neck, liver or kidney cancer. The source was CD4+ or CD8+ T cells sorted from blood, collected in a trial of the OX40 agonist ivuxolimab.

The CDR3 protein is CASSFPGTTRELFF. The CDR3, as DNA: TGTGCCAGCAGCTTCCCAGGAACCACCCGGGAGCTGTTTTTT. The gene calls are TRBV7-2 and TRBJ2-2, with D uncertain. CDR3 length: 14 residues. In germline, CDR1 is SGHTA, CDR2 FQGNSA.